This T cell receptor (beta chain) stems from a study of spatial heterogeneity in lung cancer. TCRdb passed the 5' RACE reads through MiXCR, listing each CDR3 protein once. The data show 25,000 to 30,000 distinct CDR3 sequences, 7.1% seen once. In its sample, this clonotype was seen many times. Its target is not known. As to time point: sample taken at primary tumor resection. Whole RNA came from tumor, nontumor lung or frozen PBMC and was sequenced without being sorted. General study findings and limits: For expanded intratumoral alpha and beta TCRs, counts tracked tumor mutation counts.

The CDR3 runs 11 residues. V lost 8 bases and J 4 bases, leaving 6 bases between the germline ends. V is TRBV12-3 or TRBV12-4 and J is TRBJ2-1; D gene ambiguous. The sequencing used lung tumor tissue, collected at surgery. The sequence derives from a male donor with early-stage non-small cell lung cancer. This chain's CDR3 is CASGKYNEQFF. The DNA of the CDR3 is TGTGCCAGCGGAAAATACAATGAGCAGTTCTTC.